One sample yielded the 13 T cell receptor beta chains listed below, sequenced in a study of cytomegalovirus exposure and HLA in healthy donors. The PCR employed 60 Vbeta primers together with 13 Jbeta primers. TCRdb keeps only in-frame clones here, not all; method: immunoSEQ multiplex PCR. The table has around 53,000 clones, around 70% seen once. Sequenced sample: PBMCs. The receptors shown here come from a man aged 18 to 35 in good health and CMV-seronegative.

CDR3 residues: CASSQARVRGETQYF. The CDR3 DNA is TGCGCCAGCAGCCAAGCTCGAGTCAGGGGAGAGACCCAGTACTTC. V and J are TRBV4-3 and TRBJ2-5, with D maybe TRBD1 (6 bases). V lost 1 base, J lost 4 bases, and 13 bases lay in between. This CDR3 has 15 amino acids. Per germline, CDR1 LGHNA and CDR2 YSLEER.

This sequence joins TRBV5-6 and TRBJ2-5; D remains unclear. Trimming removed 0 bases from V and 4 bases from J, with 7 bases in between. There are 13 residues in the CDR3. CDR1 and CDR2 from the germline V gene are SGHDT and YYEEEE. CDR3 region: CASSLGAPETQYF. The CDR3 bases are TGTGCCAGCAGCTTGGGGGCTCCAGAGACCCAGTACTTC.

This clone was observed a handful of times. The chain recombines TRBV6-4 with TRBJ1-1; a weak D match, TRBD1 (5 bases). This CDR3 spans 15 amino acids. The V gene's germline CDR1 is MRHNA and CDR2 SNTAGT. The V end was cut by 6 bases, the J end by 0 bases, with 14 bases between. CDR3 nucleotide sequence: TGTGCCAGCAGGGACGGGGAGGGGATGAACACTGAAGCTTTCTTT. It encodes CASRDGEGMNTEAFF.

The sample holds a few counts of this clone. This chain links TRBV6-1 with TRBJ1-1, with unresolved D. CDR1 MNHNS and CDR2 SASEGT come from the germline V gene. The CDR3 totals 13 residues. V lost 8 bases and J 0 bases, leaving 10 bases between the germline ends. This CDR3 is CASLQNMNTEAFF. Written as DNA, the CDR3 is TGTGCCAGCCTACAGAACATGAACACTGAAGCTTTCTTT.

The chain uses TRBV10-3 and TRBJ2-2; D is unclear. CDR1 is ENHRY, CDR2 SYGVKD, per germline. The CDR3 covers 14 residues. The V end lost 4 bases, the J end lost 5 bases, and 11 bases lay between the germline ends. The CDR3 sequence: CAISVGSETGELFF. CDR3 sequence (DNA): TGTGCCATCAGTGTTGGCAGTGAAACCGGGGAGCTGTTTTTT.

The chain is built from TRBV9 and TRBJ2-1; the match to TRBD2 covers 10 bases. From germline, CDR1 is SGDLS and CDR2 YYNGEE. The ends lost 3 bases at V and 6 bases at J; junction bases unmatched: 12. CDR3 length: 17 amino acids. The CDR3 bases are TGTGCCAGCAGCGCCACTCCTAGCGGGAGCCTCTTCAATGAGCAGTTCTTC. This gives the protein CASSATPSGSLFNEQFF.

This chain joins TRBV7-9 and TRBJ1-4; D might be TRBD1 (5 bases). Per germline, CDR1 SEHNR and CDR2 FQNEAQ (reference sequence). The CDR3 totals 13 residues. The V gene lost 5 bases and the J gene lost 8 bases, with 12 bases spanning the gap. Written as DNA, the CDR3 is TGTGCCAGCAGCCGAGCAGGGAGGGAAAAACTGTTTTTT. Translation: CASSRAGREKLFF. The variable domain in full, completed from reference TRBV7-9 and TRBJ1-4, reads DTGVSQNPRHKITKRGQNVTFRCDPISEHNRLYWYRQTLGQGPEFLTYFQNEAQLEKSRLLSDRFSAERPKGSFSTLEIQRTEQGDSAMYLCASSRAGREKLFFGSGTQLSVL.

CDR3 sequence (DNA): TGTGCCAGCAGCTATTTGACTAGCGTGTACAATGAGCAGTTCTTC. Translation: CASSYLTSVYNEQFF. This chain connects TRBV6-5 to TRBJ2-1, with 8 bases fitting TRBD2. This CDR3 contains 15 residues. Trimming cost V 6 bases and J 4 bases; bases outside gene matches: 8. Looked up from germline, CDR1 is MNHEY and CDR2 is SVGAGI.

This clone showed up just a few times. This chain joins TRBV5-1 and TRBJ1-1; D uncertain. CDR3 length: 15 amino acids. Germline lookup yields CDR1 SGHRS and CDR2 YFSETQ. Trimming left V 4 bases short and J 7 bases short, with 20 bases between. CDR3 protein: CASSGSGSVMGEAFF. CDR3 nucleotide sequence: TGCGCCAGCAGCGGTTCGGGGTCCGTTATGGGTGAAGCTTTCTTT.

CDR3 protein: CASSLERISGNTIYF. The CDR3 DNA is TGTGCCAGCAGCTTAGAGCGGATCTCTGGAAACACCATATATTTT. V is TRBV7-2 and J is TRBJ1-3; unclear D gene. Trimming shortened V by 1 base and J by 0 bases, and 7 bases separated the two germline ends. This CDR3 region has 15 residues. Germline loops: CDR1 SGHTA, CDR2 FQGNSA.

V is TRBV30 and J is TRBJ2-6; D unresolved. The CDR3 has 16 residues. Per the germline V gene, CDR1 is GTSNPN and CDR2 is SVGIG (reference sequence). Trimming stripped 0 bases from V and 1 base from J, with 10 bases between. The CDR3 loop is CAWSVFSLSGANVLTF. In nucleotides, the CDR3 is TGTGCCTGGAGTGTATTTAGCCTTTCTGGGGCCAACGTCCTGACTTTC.

The CDR3 loop reads CAIKALNTEAFF. The DNA for the CDR3 is TGTGCCATCAAAGCCCTTAACACTGAAGCTTTCTTT. This chain uses TRBV10-3 with TRBJ1-1; no reliable D call. Germline CDR1 is ENHRY and CDR2 is SYGVKD. V dropped 7 bases and J dropped 2 bases, with 8 bases sitting between them. The CDR3 sequence is 12 residues long.

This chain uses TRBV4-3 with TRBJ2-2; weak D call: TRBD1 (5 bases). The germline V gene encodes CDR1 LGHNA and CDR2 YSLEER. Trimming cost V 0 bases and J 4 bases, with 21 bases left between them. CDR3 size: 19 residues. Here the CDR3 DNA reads TGCGCCAGCAGCCAAGATGAAGGTTCGGCCCAGGGTGCCACCGGGGAGCTGTTTTTT. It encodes CASSQDEGSAQGATGELFF.